The clone carrying this T cell receptor (beta chain) was observed a few times. The antigen is undetermined. Molecular barcoding with unique molecular identifiers was used for the TCRbeta library. Using its own MiXCR run on the PCR reads, TCRdb lists one record per CDR3 protein. The sample lists about 300,000 distinct CDR3 sequences; roughly a tenth were seen once. The CDR3 runs to 13 residues. The V end lost 1 base, the J end lost 14 bases, and 12 bases lay between the germline ends. CDR1 is SGHTA and CDR2 is FQGNSA in the germline V gene. This sample stems from a study of T-cell reconstitution after alpha-beta-depleted transplantation in children. General study findings and limits: Expanded graft clones, several hundred of them, were reportedly the source of alpha-beta T cells about two months after transplant.

The sequencing used PBMCs, collected before TCRalphabeta/CD19-depleted stem cell transplant. The rearrangement joins TRBV7-2 to TRBJ1-6; D gene uncertain. The TCR originated in a boy in the first two years of life with acute myeloid leukemia, due to receive a stem cell transplant. In DNA form, the CDR3 reads TGTGCCAGCAGCTTAGGACGGTTGGTAACCCTCCACTTT. Amino acids: CASSLGRLVTLHF. Using reference TRBV7-2 and TRBJ1-6 for the parts outside the CDR3, the full variable domain is GAGVSQSPSNKVTEKGKDVELRCDPISGHTALYWYRQSLGQGLEFLIYFQGNSAPDKSGLPSDRFSAERTGGSVSTLTIQRTQQEDSAVYLCASSLGRLVTLHFGNGTRLTVT.